This T cell receptor beta chain was identified in a study of blood T cells in healthy people across ages. Study-wide results and caveats: Higher diversity and more naive CD4+ cells were features of long-lived donors, compared to aged donors.

Healthy Caucasian individuals from Russia aged roughly 6 to 95 were enrolled as donors. The amount of total RNA extracted per sample was at least 6 micrograms. Notes on this clonotype: Its antigen is not known.

Then a second PCR, running about 6 to 12 cycles, was carried out with a sample-barcoded 5' primer and a J-beta primer mix. TCRdb re-called the 5' RACE reads with MiXCR, one entry per CDR3 protein. The sample carries approximately 800,000 distinct CDR3 sequences, 56% recorded once. Per the germline V gene, CDR1 is DFQATT and CDR2 is SNEGSKA (reference sequence). CDR3 length: 14 amino acids. Trimming removed 6 bases at V and 4 bases at J, with 15 bases between. The rearrangement links TRBV20-1 to TRBJ1-4, with no clear D. The sequence was obtained from a man aged 35 to 55 in good health. The sample taken for sequencing was blood. The CDR3 DNA reads TGCAGTGCCACTTTACATCAATTTAATGAAAAACTGTTTTTT. Residues: CSATLHQFNEKLFF.